The rows below give T cell receptor beta chains drawn from one sample of a study of cytomegalovirus exposure and HLA in healthy donors. Libraries were prepared by immunoSEQ multiplex PCR; TCRdb keeps only in-frame clonotypes and omits some of them. The sample holds more than 150,000 clones; approximately 80% are singletons and the top ten take 7%. The sample consisted of PBMCs. The receptors come from a woman in her forties in good health and CMV-seropositive. Each CDR3 is given with its conserved first and last residue. The D gene is left open where the match is weak. Clone size appears in some rows only: once, few, many, or a class for an expanded clone.

D	J	size	V	CDR3	DNA
.	TRBJ1-4	.	TRBV2	CASRKGGIDEKLFF	TGTGCCAGCAGAAAGGGGGGGATCGATGAAAAACTGTTTTTT
TRBD1	TRBJ1-2	once	TRBV11-2	CASRAIRDSLLGYGYTF	TGTGCCAGCAGGGCCATCCGGGACAGCCTCCTGGGGTATGGCTACACCTTC
TRBD1	TRBJ1-1	few	TRBV4-1	CASSLGQGVNTEAFF	TGCGCCAGCAGCCTCGGGCAGGGGGTGAACACTGAAGCTTTCTTT
TRBD1	TRBJ1-1	.	TRBV2	CASSDRGVAEAFF	TGTGCCAGCAGCGACAGGGGAGTCGCTGAAGCTTTCTTT
.	TRBJ1-6	.	TRBV7-9	CASTSGADYNSPLHF	TGTGCCAGCACCTCAGGGGCAGACTATAATTCACCCCTCCACTTT
.	TRBJ2-7	.	TRBV19	CASRQWWFEQYF	TGTGCCAGTAGACAGTGGTGGTTCGAGCAGTACTTC
.	TRBJ2-1	.	TRBV9	CASSVDDTGPVNEQFF	TGTGCCAGCAGCGTAGACGATACAGGGCCGGTGAATGAGCAGTTCTTC
.	TRBJ1-1	.	TRBV15	CATSRDGIATEAFF	TGTGCCACCAGCAGAGATGGCATCGCCACTGAAGCTTTCTTT
TRBD1	TRBJ2-7	.	TRBV5-1	CASSLGPGQDYEQYF	TGCGCCAGCAGCTTGGGCCCGGGACAGGACTACGAGCAGTACTTC
TRBD1	TRBJ2-2	once	TRBV9	CASTGQLTGELFF	TGTGCCAGCACGGGACAGCTAACCGGGGAGCTGTTTTTT
TRBD1	TRBJ1-2	few	TRBV2	CASRQAGGYGYTF	TGTGCCAGCAGACAAGCAGGGGGCTATGGCTACACCTTC
.	TRBJ1-1	.	TRBV9	CASSVAPGLTSEAFF	TGTGCCAGCAGCGTAGCTCCAGGGCTCACCTCTGAAGCTTTCTTT
.	TRBJ1-1	.	TRBV30	CAWTWDTQAFF	TGTGCCTGGACCTGGGACACCCAAGCTTTCTTT
TRBD1	TRBJ2-7	.	TRBV2	CASSKRQGFYEQYF	TGTGCCAGCAGTAAGAGACAGGGCTTCTACGAGCAGTACTTC
.	TRBJ2-2	.	TRBV7-2	CASSLALTGRTGELFF	TGTGCCAGCAGCTTAGCGTTGACCGGGAGAACCGGGGAGCTGTTTTTT
.	TRBJ1-1	.	TRBV5-1	CASSRRSPTADTEAFF	TGCGCCAGCAGCCGGCGATCGCCAACGGCGGACACTGAAGCTTTCTTT
TRBD2	TRBJ2-3	few	TRBV5-1	CASTLRPKLAGERSRAQYF	TGCGCCAGCACCCTTCGCCCAAAACTAGCGGGTGAGCGGTCGAGAGCGCAGTATTTT
TRBD1	TRBJ1-2	.	TRBV18	CASSPGQASYGYTF	TGTGCCAGCTCACCAGGACAGGCCAGCTATGGCTACACCTTC
.	TRBJ1-2	.	TRBV4-2	CASSQPQGGFYGYTF	TGTGCCAGCAGCCAACCGCAGGGCGGATTCTATGGCTACACCTTC
.	TRBJ1-1	many	TRBV30	CAWTWRNTEAFF	TGTGCCTGGACGTGGAGGAACACTGAAGCTTTCTTT
TRBD1	TRBJ1-2	.	TRBV15	CATSRVVAGGSYGYTF	TGTGCCACCAGCAGGGTGGTGGCAGGGGGTAGCTATGGCTACACCTTC
TRBD1	TRBJ1-1	.	TRBV10-3	CAIAPGTGVNTEAFF	TGTGCCATCGCCCCCGGGACAGGAGTGAACACTGAAGCTTTCTTT
.	TRBJ1-2	once	TRBV5-1	CASSFDRPGDGYTF	TGCGCCAGCAGCTTCGACAGACCTGGGGATGGCTACACCTTC
TRBD1	TRBJ1-1	few	TRBV2	CAIPDRGTEAFF	TGTGCTATCCCGGACAGGGGCACTGAAGCTTTCTTT
TRBD1	TRBJ1-3	.	TRBV28	CASSLGTGISGNTIYF	TGTGCCAGCAGTTTAGGGACAGGGATCTCTGGAAACACCATATATTTT
TRBD1	TRBJ1-1	.	TRBV11-1	CASSPDRGWTEAFF	TGTGCCAGCAGCCCGGACAGGGGCTGGACTGAAGCTTTCTTT
TRBD1	TRBJ1-4	few	TRBV2	CASNMDRVGEKLFF	TGTGCCAGCAACATGGACAGGGTGGGAGAAAAACTGTTTTTT
.	TRBJ2-3	.	TRBV7-6	CASSLGSAGAITDTQYF	TGTGCCAGCAGCTTAGGTTCCGCGGGGGCGATCACAGATACGCAGTATTTT
.	TRBJ2-6	.	TRBV10-2	CASSDGLPFAGANVLTF	TGCGCCAGCAGTGACGGTCTCCCGTTCGCTGGGGCCAACGTCCTGACTTTC
TRBD2	TRBJ2-7	.	TRBV15	CATSRDLAGDGEQYF	TGTGCCACCAGCAGAGATTTAGCGGGGGACGGGGAGCAGTACTTC
.	TRBJ1-1	.	TRBV10-1	CASSFAQNTEAFF	TGCGCCAGCAGTTTTGCGCAGAACACTGAAGCTTTCTTT
.	TRBJ1-2	few	TRBV6-5	CASTTAPGRGYTF	TGTGCCAGCACCACCGCGCCGGGGAGAGGCTACACCTTC
TRBD2	TRBJ2-5	.	TRBV9	CASGSGLARETQYF	TGTGCCAGCGGCTCCGGACTAGCGAGAGAGACCCAGTACTTC
.	TRBJ2-6	.	TRBV7-3	CASSPEGRRYSGANVLTF	TGTGCCAGCAGCCCCGAGGGAAGGCGCTACTCTGGGGCCAACGTCCTGACTTTC
.	TRBJ1-5	once	TRBV19	CASSQGFNQPQHF	TGTGCCAGTAGTCAGGGGTTCAATCAGCCCCAGCATTTT
.	TRBJ2-7	few	TRBV15	CATSREGRGQYF	TGTGCCACCAGCAGAGAGGGCAGGGGGCAGTACTTC
TRBD1	TRBJ2-7	.	TRBV5-6	CASSLPGTGPYEQYF	TGTGCCAGCAGCCTCCCCGGGACAGGACCTTACGAGCAGTACTTC
.	TRBJ1-3	.	TRBV28	CASIDSSGNTIYF	TGTGCCAGCATCGACAGCTCTGGAAACACCATATATTTT
.	TRBJ2-6	.	TRBV30	CAWRGDFGANVLTF	TGTGCCTGGCGGGGAGATTTTGGGGCCAACGTCCTGACTTTC
TRBD1	TRBJ1-1	.	TRBV18	CASSPRDRELTEAFF	TGTGCCAGCTCACCACGGGACAGGGAGCTCACTGAAGCTTTCTTT
TRBD2	TRBJ2-7	.	TRBV11-2	CASSPYLAGGRLSYEQYF	TGTGCCAGCAGCCCCTACCTAGCGGGGGGTCGACTGTCCTACGAGCAGTACTTC
.	TRBJ1-2	.	TRBV5-8	CASSKRDRSRGGYTF	TGTGCCAGCAGCAAAAGAGACAGGTCCCGGGGTGGCTACACCTTC
.	TRBJ1-2	.	TRBV6-4	CASSESRGVNNGYTF	TGTGCCAGCAGTGAATCCCGGGGGGTCAATAATGGCTACACCTTC
TRBD2	TRBJ2-5	.	TRBV19	CASSIGLAGGRFGETQYF	TGTGCCAGTAGTATAGGACTAGCGGGGGGGCGTTTCGGAGAGACCCAGTACTTC
TRBD1	TRBJ2-2	.	TRBV5-4	CASSPAGGLGELFF	TGTGCCAGCAGCCCCGCAGGGGGCCTGGGGGAGCTGTTTTTT
.	TRBJ2-2	.	TRBV7-9	CASSFGGNTGELFF	TGTGCCAGCAGCTTCGGGGGGAACACCGGGGAGCTGTTTTTT
.	TRBJ2-1	once	TRBV10-2	CASSEWGFDEQFF	TGCGCCAGCAGTGAGTGGGGCTTCGATGAGCAGTTCTTC
.	TRBJ2-4	.	TRBV5-1	CASSLEGNSQYF	TGCGCCAGCAGCTTGGAGGGGAACAGTCAGTACTTC
TRBD1	TRBJ1-4	.	TRBV5-1	CASSLGTGEEKLFF	TGCGCCAGCAGCTTAGGGACAGGGGAAGAAAAACTGTTTTTT
.	TRBJ2-6	.	TRBV30	CAWSVVGGTGANGLTF	TGTGCCTGGAGTGTAGTAGGGGGAACTGGGGCCAACGGCCTGACTTTC
TRBD1	TRBJ1-1	.	TRBV5-1	CASSYDRGFSNTEAFF	TGCGCCAGCAGCTACGACAGGGGATTCTCTAACACTGAAGCTTTCTTT
.	TRBJ1-3	.	TRBV7-9	CASSFDSISGNTIYF	TGTGCCAGCAGCTTTGACAGCATCTCTGGAAACACCATATATTTT
.	TRBJ2-5	.	TRBV28	CASSLPGKETQYF	TGTGCCAGCAGTTTACCAGGGAAAGAGACCCAGTACTTC
.	TRBJ1-4	.	TRBV5-1	CASSARTEGEKLFF	TGCGCCAGCAGCGCAAGGACAGAAGGGGAAAAACTGTTTTTT
TRBD2	TRBJ2-3	.	TRBV7-3	CASSLDGGAGTQYF	TGTGCCAGCAGCTTAGACGGGGGGGCTGGTACGCAGTATTTT
.	TRBJ2-6	few	TRBV5-6	CASSSPQGGSGANVLTF	TGTGCCAGCAGCTCGCCACAGGGGGGGTCTGGGGCCAACGTCCTGACTTTC
.	TRBJ1-4	.	TRBV30	CAWSTGLGKKLFF	TGTGCCTGGAGTACGGGGTTGGGGAAAAAACTGTTTTTT
.	TRBJ1-2	.	TRBV7-2	CASSLGGKNYGYTF	TGTGCCAGCAGCTTAGGGGGCAAAAACTATGGCTACACCTTC
.	TRBJ1-1	few	TRBV19	CASSRQGPTEAFF	TGTGCCAGTAGTCGTCAGGGGCCCACTGAAGCTTTCTTT
.	TRBJ1-2	.	TRBV6-6	CASWGGLGGYTF	TGTGCCAGTTGGGGGGGCTTAGGTGGCTACACCTTC